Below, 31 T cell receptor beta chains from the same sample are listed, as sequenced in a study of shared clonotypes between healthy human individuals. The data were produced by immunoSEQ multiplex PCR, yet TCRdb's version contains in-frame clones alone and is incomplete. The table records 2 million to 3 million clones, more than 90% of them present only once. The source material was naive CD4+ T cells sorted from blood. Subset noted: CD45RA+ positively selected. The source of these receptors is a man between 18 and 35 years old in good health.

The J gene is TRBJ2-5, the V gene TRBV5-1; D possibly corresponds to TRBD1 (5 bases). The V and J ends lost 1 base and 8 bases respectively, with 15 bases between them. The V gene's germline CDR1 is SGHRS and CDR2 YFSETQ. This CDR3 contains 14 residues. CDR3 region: CASSLSPDQGTQYF. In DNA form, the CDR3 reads TGCGCCAGCAGCTTGTCACCCGACCAGGGAACCCAGTACTTC.

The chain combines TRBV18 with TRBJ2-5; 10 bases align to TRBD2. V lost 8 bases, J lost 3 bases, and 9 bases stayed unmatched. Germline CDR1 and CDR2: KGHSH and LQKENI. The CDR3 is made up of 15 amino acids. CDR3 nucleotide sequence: TGTGCCAGCACCGAGCGGGGGGGCTGGGAAGAGACCCAGTACTTC. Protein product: CASTERGGWEETQYF.

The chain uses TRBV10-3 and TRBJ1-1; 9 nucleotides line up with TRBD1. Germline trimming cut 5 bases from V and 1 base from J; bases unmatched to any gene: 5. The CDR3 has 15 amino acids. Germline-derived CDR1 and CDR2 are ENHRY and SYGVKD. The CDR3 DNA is TGTGCCATCAGTATAGGGACAGGGCCGAACACTGAAGCTTTCTTT. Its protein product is CAISIGTGPNTEAFF.

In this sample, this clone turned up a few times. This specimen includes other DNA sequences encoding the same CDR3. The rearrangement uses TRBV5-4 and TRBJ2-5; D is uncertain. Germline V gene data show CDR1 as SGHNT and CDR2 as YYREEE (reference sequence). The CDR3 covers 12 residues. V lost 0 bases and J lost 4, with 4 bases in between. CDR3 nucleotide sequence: TGTGCCAGCAGCTTGGGGAGAGAGACCCAGTACTTC. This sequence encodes CASSLGRETQYF. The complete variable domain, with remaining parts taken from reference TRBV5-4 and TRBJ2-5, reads ETGVTQSPTHLIKTRGQQVTLRCSSQSGHNTVSWYQQALGQGPQFIFQYYREEENGRGNFPPRFSGLQFPNYSSELNVNALELDDSALYLCASSLGRETQYFGPGTRLLVL.

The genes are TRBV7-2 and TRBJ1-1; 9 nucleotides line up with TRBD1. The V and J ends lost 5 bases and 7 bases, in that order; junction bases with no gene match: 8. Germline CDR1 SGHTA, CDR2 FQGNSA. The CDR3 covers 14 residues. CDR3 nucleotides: TGTGCCAGCAGCCCCGACAGGGGGACGCATGAAGCTTTCTTT. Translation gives CASSPDRGTHEAFF. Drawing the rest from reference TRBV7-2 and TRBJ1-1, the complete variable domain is GAGVSQSPSNKVTEKGKDVELRCDPISGHTALYWYRQSLGQGLEFLIYFQGNSAPDKSGLPSDRFSAERTGGSVSTLTIQRTQQEDSAVYLCASSPDRGTHEAFFGQGTRLTVV.

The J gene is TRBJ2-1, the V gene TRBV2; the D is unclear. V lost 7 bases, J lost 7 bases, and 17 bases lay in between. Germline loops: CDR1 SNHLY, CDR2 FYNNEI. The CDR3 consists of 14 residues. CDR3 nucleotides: TGTGCCAGCACCACGGATGGTAGTTCAAATGAGCAGTTCTTC. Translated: CASTTDGSSNEQFF.

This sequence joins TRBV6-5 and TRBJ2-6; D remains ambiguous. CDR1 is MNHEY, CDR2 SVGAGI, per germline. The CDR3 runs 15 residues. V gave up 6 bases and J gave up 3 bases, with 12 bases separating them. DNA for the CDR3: TGTGCCAGCAGAAACTCATACAGTGGGGCCAACGTCCTGACTTTC. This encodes CASRNSYSGANVLTF.

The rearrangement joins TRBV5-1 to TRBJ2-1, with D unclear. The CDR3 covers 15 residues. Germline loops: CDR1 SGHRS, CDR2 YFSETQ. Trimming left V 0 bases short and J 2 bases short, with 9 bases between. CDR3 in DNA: TGCGCCAGCAGCTTGGAGACACCAGCCTACAATGAGCAGTTCTTC. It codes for CASSLETPAYNEQFF.

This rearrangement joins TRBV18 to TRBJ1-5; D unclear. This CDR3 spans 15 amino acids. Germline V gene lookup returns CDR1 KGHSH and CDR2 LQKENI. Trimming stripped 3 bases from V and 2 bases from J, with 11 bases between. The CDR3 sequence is CASSPGNSGNQPQHF. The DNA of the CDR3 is TGTGCCAGCTCACCTGGGAATTCGGGCAATCAGCCCCAGCATTTT. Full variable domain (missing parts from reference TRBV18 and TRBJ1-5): NAGVMQNPRHLVRRRGQEARLRCSPMKGHSHVYWYRQLPEEGLKFMVYLQKENIIDESGMPKERFSAEFPKEGPSILRIQQVVRGDSAAYFCASSPGNSGNQPQHFGDGTRLSIL.

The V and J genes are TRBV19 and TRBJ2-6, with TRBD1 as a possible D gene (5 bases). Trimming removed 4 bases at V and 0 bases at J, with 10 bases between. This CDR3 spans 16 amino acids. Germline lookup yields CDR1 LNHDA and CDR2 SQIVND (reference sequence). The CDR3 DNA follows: TGTGCCAGTAGTAATGCAGGGATCTCTGGGGCCAACGTCCTGACTTTC. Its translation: CASSNAGISGANVLTF.

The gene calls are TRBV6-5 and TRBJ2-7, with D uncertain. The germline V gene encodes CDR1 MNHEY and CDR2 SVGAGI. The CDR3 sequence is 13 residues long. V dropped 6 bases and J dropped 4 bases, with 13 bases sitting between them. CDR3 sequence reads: CASSPMRDYEQYF. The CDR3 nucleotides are TGTGCCAGCAGCCCAATGCGAGATTACGAGCAGTACTTC.

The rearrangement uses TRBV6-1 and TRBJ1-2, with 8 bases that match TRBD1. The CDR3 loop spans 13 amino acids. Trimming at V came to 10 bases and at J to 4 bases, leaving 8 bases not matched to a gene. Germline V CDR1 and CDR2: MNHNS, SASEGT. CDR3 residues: CATSGQGVYGYTF. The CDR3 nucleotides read TGTGCCACCTCCGGACAGGGTGTCTATGGCTACACCTTC.

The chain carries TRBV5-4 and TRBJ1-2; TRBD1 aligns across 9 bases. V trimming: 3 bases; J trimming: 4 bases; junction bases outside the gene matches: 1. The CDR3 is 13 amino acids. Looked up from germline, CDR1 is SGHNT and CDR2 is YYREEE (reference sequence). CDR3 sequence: CASSSDRGYGYTF. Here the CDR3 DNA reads TGTGCCAGCAGCTCGGACAGGGGCTATGGCTACACCTTC. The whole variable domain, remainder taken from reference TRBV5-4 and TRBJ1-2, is ETGVTQSPTHLIKTRGQQVTLRCSSQSGHNTVSWYQQALGQGPQFIFQYYREEENGRGNFPPRFSGLQFPNYSSELNVNALELDDSALYLCASSSDRGYGYTFGSGTRLTVV.

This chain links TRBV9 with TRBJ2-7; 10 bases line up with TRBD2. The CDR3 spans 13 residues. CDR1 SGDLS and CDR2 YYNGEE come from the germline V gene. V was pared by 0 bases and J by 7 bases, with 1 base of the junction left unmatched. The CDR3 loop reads CASSVVLAGEQYF. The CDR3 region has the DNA TGTGCCAGCAGCGTAGTACTAGCGGGAGAGCAGTACTTC.

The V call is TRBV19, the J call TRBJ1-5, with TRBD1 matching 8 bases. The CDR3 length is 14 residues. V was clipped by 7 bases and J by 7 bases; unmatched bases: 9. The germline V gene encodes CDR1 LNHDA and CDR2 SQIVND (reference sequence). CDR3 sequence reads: CASKMTGARQPQHF. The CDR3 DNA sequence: TGTGCCAGTAAGATGACAGGGGCGCGGCAGCCCCAGCATTTT.

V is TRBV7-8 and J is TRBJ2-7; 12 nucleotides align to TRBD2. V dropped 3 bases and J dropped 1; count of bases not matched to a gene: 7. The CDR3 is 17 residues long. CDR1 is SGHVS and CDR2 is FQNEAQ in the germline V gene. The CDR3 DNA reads TGTGCCAGCAGCTTCCGGCTAGCGGGAGGGGGGTCCTACGAGCAGTACTTC. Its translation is CASSFRLAGGGSYEQYF.

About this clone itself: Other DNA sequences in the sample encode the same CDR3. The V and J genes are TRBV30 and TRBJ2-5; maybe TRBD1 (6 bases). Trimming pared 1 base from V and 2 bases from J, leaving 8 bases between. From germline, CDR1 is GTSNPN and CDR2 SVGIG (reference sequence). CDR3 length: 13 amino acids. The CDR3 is CAWSGGQQETQYF. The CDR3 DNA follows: TGTGCCTGGAGTGGGGGGCAGCAAGAGACCCAGTACTTC.

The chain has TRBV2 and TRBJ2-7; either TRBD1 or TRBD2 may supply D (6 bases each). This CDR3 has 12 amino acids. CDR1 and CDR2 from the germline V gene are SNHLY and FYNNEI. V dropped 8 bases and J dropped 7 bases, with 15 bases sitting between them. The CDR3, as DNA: TGTGCCAGCCAAGGGGGGTCCTCGGAGCAGTACTTC. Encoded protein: CASQGGSSEQYF.

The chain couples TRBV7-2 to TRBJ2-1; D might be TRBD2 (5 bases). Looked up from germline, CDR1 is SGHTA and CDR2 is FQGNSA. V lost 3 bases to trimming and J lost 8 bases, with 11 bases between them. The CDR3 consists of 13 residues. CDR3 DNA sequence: TGTGCCAGCAGCTTCGGAGGATGGGATGAGCAGTTCTTC. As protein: CASSFGGWDEQFF. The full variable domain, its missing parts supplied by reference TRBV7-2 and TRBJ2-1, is GAGVSQSPSNKVTEKGKDVELRCDPISGHTALYWYRQSLGQGLEFLIYFQGNSAPDKSGLPSDRFSAERTGGSVSTLTIQRTQQEDSAVYLCASSFGGWDEQFFGPGTRLTVL.

CDR3 in amino acids: CATSFIGNTIYF. DNA for the CDR3: TGTGCCACCAGTTTTATCGGAAACACCATATATTTT. The chain carries TRBV15 and TRBJ1-3; D uncertain. The V gene lost 6 bases and the J gene lost 4 bases, with 7 bases spanning the gap. From germline, CDR1 is LNHNV and CDR2 YYDKDF (reference sequence). The CDR3 is 12 amino acids.

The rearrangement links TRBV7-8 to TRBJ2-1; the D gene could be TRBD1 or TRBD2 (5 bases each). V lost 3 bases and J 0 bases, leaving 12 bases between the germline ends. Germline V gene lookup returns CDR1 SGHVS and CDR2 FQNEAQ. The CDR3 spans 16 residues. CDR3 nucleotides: TGTGCCAGCAGCTTCCCGGGGCGGAGCTCCTACAATGAGCAGTTCTTC. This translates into CASSFPGRSSYNEQFF.

CDR3 nucleotides: TGTGCCAGCAGCTCCACAGGGACCTCTGGAAACACCATATATTTT. As protein: CASSSTGTSGNTIYF. The V gene is TRBV9, the J gene TRBJ1-3; D might be TRBD1 (6 bases). Germline V gene lookup returns CDR1 SGDLS and CDR2 YYNGEE. The CDR3 is 15 amino acids. Trimming removed 4 bases at V and 0 bases at J, with 11 bases between.

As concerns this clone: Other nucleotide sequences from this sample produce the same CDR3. CDR3 nucleotide sequence: TGCGCCAGCAGCCAAGGCGGACAGGGACACGAGCAGTACTTC. It is translated as CASSQGGQGHEQYF. The V call is TRBV4-1, the J call TRBJ2-7, with 8 positions matching TRBD1. J lost 5 bases, V lost 1 base, and 4 bases had no gene match. The CDR3 is 14 residues long. Germline CDR1 and CDR2: MGHRA and YSYEKL.

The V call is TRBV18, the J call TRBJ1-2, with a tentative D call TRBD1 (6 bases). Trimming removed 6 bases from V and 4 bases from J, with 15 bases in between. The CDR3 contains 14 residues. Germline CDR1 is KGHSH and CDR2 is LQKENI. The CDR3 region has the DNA TGTGCCAGCTCCACAGCGGACAGTCTCTATGGCTACACCTTC. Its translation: CASSTADSLYGYTF. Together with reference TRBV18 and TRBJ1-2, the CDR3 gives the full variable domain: NAGVMQNPRHLVRRRGQEARLRCSPMKGHSHVYWYRQLPEEGLKFMVYLQKENIIDESGMPKERFSAEFPKEGPSILRIQQVVRGDSAAYFCASSTADSLYGYTFGSGTRLTVV.

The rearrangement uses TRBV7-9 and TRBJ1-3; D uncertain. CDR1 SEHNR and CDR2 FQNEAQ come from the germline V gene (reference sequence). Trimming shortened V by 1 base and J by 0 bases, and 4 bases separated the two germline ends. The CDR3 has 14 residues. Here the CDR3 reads CASSLEPSGNTIYF. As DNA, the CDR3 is TGTGCCAGCAGCTTAGAACCCTCTGGAAACACCATATATTTT.

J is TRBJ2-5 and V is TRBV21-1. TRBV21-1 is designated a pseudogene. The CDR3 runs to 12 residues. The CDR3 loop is CASDPGEETQYF. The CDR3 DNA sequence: TGTGCCAGCGATCCTGGGGAAGAGACCCAGTACTTC.

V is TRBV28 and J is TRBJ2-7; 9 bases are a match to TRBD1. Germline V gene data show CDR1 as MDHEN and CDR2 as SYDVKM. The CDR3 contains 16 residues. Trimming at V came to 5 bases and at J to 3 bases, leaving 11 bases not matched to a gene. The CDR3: CASSPRGQGNSYEQYF. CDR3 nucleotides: TGTGCCAGCAGTCCTAGGGGACAGGGAAACAGCTACGAGCAGTACTTC.

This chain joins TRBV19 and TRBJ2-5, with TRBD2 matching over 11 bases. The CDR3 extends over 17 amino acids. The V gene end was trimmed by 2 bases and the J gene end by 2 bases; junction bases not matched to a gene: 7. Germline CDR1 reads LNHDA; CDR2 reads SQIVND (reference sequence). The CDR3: CASSIRLAGGLQETQYF. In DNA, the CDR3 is TGTGCCAGTAGTATAAGGCTAGCGGGAGGTCTGCAAGAGACCCAGTACTTC. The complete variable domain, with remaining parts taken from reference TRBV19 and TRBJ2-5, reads DGGITQSPKYLFRKEGQNVTLSCEQNLNHDAMYWYRQDPGQGLRLIYYSQIVNDFQKGDIAEGYSVSREKKESFPLTVTSAQKNPTAFYLCASSIRLAGGLQETQYFGPGTRLLVL.

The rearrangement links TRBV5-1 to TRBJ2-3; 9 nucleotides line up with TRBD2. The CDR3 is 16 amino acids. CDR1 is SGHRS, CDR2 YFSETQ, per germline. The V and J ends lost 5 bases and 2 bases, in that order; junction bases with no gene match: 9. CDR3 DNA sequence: TGCGCCAGCAGTCCCCTGGCGGGAGGGGCCACAGATACGCAGTATTTT. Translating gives CASSPLAGGATDTQYF.

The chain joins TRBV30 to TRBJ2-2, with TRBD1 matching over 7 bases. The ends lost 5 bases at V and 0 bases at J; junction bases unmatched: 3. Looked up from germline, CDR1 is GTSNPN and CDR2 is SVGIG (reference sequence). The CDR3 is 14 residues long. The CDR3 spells CAWRDRPNTGELFF. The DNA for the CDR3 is TGTGCCTGGCGGGACAGACCGAACACCGGGGAGCTGTTTTTT.

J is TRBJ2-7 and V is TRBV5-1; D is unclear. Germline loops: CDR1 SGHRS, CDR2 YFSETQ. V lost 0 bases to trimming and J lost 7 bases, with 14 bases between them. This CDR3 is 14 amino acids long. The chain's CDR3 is CASSLEGFPSEQYF. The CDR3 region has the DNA TGCGCCAGCAGCTTGGAAGGGTTTCCCAGTGAGCAGTACTTC.